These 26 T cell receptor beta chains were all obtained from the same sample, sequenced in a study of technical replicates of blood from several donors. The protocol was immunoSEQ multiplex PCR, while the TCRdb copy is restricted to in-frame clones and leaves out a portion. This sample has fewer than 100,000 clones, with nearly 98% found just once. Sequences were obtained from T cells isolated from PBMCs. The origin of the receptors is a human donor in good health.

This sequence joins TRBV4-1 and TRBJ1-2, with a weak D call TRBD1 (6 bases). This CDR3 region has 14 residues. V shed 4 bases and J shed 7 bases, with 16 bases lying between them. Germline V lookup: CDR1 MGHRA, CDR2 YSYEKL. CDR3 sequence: CASSPLGGAAGYTF. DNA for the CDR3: TGCGCCAGCAGCCCCCTCGGGGGGGCGGCTGGCTACACCTTC.

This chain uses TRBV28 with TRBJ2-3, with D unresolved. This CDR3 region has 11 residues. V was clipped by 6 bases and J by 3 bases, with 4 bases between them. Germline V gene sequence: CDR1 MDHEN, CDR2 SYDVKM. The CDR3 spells CASRRTDTQYF. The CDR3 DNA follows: TGTGCCAGCAGGAGGACAGATACGCAGTATTTT. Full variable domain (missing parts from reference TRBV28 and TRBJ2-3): DVKVTQSSRYLVKRTGEKVFLECVQDMDHENMFWYRQDPGLGLRLIYFSYDVKMKEKGDIPEGYSVSREKKERFSLILESASTNQTSMYLCASRRTDTQYFGPGTRLTVL.

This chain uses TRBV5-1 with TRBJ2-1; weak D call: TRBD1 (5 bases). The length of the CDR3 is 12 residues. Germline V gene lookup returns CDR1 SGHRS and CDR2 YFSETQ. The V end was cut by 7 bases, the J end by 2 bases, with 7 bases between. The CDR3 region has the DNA TGCGCCAGCGGGGCAGCCTACAATGAGCAGTTCTTC. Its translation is CASGAAYNEQFF.

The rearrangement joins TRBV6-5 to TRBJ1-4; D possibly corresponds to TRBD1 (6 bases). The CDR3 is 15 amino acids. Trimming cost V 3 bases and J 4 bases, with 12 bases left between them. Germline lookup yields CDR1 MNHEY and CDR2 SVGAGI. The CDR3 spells CASSYGPGVNEKLFF. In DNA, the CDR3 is TGTGCCAGCAGTTATGGGCCAGGGGTTAATGAAAAACTGTTTTTT.

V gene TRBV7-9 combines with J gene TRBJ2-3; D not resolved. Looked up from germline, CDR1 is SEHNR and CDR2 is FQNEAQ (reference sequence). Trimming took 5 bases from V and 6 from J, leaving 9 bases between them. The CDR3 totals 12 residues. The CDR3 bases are TGTGCCAGCAGCCCATACGGGGATACGCAGTATTTT. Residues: CASSPYGDTQYF.

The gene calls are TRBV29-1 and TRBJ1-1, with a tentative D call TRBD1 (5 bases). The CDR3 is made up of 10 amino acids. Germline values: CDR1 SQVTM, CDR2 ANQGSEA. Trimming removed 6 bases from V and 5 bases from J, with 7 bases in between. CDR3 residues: CSVRATEAFF. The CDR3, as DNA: TGCAGCGTCAGGGCGACTGAAGCTTTCTTT.

As DNA, the CDR3 is TGTGCCAGCAGTGGTACACTCGGAGATTCCAATGAGCAGTTCTTC. Encoded protein: CASSGTLGDSNEQFF. This chain joins TRBV6-4 and TRBJ2-1; D remains unclear. The CDR3 covers 15 residues. Germline assignment: CDR1 MRHNA and CDR2 SNTAGT. V was trimmed by 4 bases and J by 6 bases, leaving 16 bases between them.

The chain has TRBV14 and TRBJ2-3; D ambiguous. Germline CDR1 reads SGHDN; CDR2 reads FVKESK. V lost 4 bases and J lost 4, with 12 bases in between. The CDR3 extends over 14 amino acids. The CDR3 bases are TGTGCCAGCAGCCCCAACCGCGCCCCAGATACGCAGTATTTT. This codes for CASSPNRAPDTQYF.

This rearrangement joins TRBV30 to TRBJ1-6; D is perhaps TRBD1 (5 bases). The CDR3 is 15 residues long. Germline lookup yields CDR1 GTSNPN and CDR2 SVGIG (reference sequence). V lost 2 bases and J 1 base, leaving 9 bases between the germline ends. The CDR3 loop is CAWSRGESYNSPLHF. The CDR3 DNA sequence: TGTGCCTGGAGTCGGGGGGAATCCTATAATTCACCCCTCCACTTT.

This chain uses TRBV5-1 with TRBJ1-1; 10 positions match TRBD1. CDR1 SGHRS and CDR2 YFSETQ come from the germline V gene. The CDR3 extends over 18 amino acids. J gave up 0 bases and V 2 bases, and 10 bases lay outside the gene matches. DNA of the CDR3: TGCGCCAGCAGCTTAAGGACAGGGGGATTAAAAATGAACACTGAAGCTTTCTTT. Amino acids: CASSLRTGGLKMNTEAFF.

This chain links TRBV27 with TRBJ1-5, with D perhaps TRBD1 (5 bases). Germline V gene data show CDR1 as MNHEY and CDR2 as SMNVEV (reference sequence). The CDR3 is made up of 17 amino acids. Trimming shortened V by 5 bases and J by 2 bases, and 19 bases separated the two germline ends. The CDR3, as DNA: TGTGCCAGCAGTCGCTCAATATCAAGGGGTGGCAATCAGCCCCAGCATTTT. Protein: CASSRSISRGGNQPQHF.

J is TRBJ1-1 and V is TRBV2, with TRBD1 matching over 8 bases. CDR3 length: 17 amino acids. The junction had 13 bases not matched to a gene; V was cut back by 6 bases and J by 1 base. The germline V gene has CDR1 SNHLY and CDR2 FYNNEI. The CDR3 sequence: CASSTDRGPRRNTEAFF. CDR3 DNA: TGTGCCAGCAGCACTGACAGGGGTCCGCGTCGGAACACTGAAGCTTTCTTT.

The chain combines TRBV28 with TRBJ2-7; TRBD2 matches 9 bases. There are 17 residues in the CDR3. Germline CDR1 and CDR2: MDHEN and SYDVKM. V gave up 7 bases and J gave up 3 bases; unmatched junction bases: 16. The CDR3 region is CASTFYPGASGNYEQYF. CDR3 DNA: TGTGCCAGCACCTTTTACCCGGGGGCTAGCGGGAACTACGAGCAGTACTTC.

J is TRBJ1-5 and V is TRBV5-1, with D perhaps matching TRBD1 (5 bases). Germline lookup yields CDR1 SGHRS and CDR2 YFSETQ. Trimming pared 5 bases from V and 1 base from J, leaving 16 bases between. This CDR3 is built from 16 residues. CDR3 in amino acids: CASRGRIWTSNQPQHF. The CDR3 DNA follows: TGCGCCAGCAGGGGGCGGATATGGACCAGCAATCAGCCCCAGCATTTT.

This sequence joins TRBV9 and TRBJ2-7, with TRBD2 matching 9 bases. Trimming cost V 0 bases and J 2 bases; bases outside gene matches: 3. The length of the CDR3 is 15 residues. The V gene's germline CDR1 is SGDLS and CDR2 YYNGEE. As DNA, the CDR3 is TGTGCCAGCAGCGTAGATAGCGGGAGTACCTACGAGCAGTACTTC. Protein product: CASSVDSGSTYEQYF. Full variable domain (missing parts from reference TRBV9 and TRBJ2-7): DSGVTQTPKHLITATGQRVTLRCSPRSGDLSVYWYQQSLDQGLQFLIQYYNGEERAKGNILERFSAQQFPDLHSELNLSSLELGDSALYFCASSVDSGSTYEQYFGPGTRLTVT.

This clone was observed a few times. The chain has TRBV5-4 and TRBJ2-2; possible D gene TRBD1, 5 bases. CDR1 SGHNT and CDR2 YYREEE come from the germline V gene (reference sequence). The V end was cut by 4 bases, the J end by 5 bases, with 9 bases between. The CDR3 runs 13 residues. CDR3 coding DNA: TGTGCCAGCAGCCAGGGTATAACCGGGGAGCTGTTTTTT. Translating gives CASSQGITGELFF.

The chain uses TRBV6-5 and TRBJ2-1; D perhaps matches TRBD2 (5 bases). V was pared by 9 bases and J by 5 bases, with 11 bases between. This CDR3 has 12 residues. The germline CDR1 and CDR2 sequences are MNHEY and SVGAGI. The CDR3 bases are TGTGCCAGTGGGAGCAGACACAATGAGCAGTTCTTC. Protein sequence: CASGSRHNEQFF.

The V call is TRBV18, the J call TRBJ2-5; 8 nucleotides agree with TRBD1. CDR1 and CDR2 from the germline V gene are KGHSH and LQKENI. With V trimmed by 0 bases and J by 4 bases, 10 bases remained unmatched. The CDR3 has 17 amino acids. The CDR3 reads CASSPPGQGASGETQYF. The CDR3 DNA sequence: TGTGCCAGCTCACCACCGGGGCAGGGGGCTTCGGGAGAGACCCAGTACTTC.

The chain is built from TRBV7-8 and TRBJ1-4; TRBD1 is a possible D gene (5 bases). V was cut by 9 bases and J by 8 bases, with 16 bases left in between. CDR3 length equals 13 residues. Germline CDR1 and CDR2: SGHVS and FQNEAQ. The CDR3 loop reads CASRQPPWEKLFF. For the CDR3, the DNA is TGTGCCAGTCGACAGCCCCCCTGGGAAAAACTGTTTTTT.

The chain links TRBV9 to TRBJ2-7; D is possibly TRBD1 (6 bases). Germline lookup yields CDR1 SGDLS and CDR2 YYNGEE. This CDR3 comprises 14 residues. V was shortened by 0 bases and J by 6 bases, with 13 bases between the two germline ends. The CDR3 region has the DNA TGTGCCAGCAGCGTAGAGGGGGTGTTCGGCGAGCAGTACTTC. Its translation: CASSVEGVFGEQYF.

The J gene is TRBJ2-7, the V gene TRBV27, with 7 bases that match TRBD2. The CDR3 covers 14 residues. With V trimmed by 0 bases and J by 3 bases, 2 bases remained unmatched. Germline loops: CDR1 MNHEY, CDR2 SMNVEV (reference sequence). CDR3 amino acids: CASSLSGGVYEQYF. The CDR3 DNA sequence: TGTGCCAGCAGTTTATCGGGAGGGGTCTACGAGCAGTACTTC.

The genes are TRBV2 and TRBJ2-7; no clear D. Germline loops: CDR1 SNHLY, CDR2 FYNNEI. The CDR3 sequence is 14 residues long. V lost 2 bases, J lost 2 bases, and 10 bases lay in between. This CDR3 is CASSELDLTYEQYF. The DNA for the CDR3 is TGTGCCAGCAGTGAACTAGATCTAACCTACGAGCAGTACTTC.

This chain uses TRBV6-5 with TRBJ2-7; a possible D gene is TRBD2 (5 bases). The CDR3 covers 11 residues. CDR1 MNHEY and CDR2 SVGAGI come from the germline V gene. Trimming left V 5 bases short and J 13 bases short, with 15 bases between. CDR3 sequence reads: CASSTGRETYF. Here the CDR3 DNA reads TGTGCCAGCAGTACCGGACGGGAAACCTACTTC.

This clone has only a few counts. The CDR3 coding sequence is TGTGCCAGCAGACAGGGTGCAGGGAATCAGCCCCAGCATTTT. It codes for CASRQGAGNQPQHF. The chain employs TRBV6-1 and TRBJ1-5; tentative D call: TRBD1 (6 bases). The CDR3 is 14 amino acids. Germline CDR1 is MNHNS and CDR2 is SASEGT. Trimming cost V 6 bases and J 4 bases, with 13 bases left between them.

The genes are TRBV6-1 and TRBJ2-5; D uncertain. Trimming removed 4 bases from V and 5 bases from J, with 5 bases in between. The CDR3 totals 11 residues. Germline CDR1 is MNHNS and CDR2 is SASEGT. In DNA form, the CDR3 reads TGTGCCAGCAGTGCTATGGAGACCCAGTACTTC. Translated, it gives CASSAMETQYF.

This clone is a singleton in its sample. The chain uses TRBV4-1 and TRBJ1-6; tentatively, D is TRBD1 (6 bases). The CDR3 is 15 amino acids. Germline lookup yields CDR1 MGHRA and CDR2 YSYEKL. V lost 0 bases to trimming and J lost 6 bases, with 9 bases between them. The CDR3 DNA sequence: TGCGCCAGCAGCCAAGATCCGGACAGTAATTCACCCCTCCACTTT. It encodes CASSQDPDSNSPLHF.